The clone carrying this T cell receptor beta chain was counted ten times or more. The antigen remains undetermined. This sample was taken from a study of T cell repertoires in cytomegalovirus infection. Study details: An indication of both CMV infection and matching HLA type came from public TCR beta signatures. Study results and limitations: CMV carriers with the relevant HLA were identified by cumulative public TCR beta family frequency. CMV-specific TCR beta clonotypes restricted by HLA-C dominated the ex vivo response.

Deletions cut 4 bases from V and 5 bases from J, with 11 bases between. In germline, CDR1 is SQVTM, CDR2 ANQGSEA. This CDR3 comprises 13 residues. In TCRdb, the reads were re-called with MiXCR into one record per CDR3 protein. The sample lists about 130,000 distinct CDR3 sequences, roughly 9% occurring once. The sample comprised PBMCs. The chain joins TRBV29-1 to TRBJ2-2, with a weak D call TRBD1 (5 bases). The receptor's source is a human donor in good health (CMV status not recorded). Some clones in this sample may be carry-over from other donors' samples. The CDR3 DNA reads TGCAGCGTTGTTCAGGGTCAGACCGGGGAGCTGTTTTTT. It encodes CSVVQGQTGELFF.